These 22 T cell receptor beta chains originate from one sample sequenced in a study of cytomegalovirus exposure and HLA in healthy donors. The PCR employed 60 Vbeta primers together with 13 Jbeta primers. Assay: immunoSEQ multiplex PCR; the TCRdb copy retains only in-frame clones and omits some. The data hold about 200,000 clones, with about four fifths observed a single time. Sample: PBMCs. The receptors shown here come from a woman aged 30 to 39 in good health and CMV-seropositive.

This clone was recorded only once. This chain connects TRBV7-2 to TRBJ2-7; the D gene is possibly TRBD1 (5 bases). The CDR3 extends over 15 amino acids. Trimming pared 3 bases from V and 0 bases from J, leaving 12 bases between. Germline lookup yields CDR1 SGHTA and CDR2 FQGNSA. CDR3 loop: CASSFGRASSYEQYF. For the CDR3, the DNA is TGTGCCAGCAGCTTTGGCAGGGCGAGCTCCTACGAGCAGTACTTC.

A word on this clone: In the same sample, other DNA sequences code for this CDR3. This CDR3 is CASSVGDSGNTIYF. In DNA, the CDR3 is TGTGCCAGCAGCGTAGGAGACTCTGGAAACACCATATATTTT. The chain combines TRBV9 with TRBJ1-3, with unresolved D. Between the trimmed V and J ends, which lost 0 bases and 0 bases, there was a span of 4 bases. CDR1 and CDR2 from the germline V gene are SGDLS and YYNGEE. The CDR3 has 14 residues.

This chain links TRBV2 with TRBJ2-3, with D hard to call. Trimming removed 2 bases from V and 4 bases from J, with 7 bases in between. Germline CDR1 SNHLY, CDR2 FYNNEI. CDR3 size: 13 residues. DNA of the CDR3: TGTGCCAGCAGTGAACAACGGGCAGATACGCAGTATTTT. Its protein product is CASSEQRADTQYF.

CDR3 sequence reads: CAITGHTNQPQHF. The CDR3 DNA reads as TGTGCCATCACTGGACACACCAATCAGCCCCAGCATTTT. The V gene is TRBV10-3, the J gene TRBJ1-5, with D possibly matching TRBD1 (5 bases). Germline CDR1 ENHRY, CDR2 SYGVKD. The CDR3 is 13 residues long. V gave up 7 bases and J gave up 3 bases, with 10 bases separating them.

The chain carries TRBV6-5 and TRBJ1-6; the D gene is possibly TRBD1 (6 bases). V shed 9 bases and J shed 7 bases, with 16 bases lying between them. The length of the CDR3 is 14 residues. Germline V gives CDR1 MNHEY, CDR2 SVGAGI. CDR3 region: CASKGELPNSPLHF. DNA of the CDR3: TGTGCCAGTAAGGGGGAATTACCGAATTCACCCCTCCACTTT.

The chain is built from TRBV7-9 and TRBJ1-2; 7 bases match TRBD1. V lost 7 bases, J lost 3 bases, and 17 bases stayed unmatched. The CDR3 runs 17 residues. Germline loops: CDR1 SEHNR, CDR2 FQNEAQ (reference sequence). CDR3: CASILTLGQPSHYGYTF. The DNA for the CDR3 is TGTGCCAGCATCCTGACGTTGGGACAGCCTAGCCACTATGGCTACACCTTC.

J is TRBJ1-5 and V is TRBV4-2; the D is unclear. CDR1 is LGHNA, CDR2 YNFKEQ, per germline. The V gene lost 1 base and the J gene lost 7 bases, with 14 bases spanning the gap. The CDR3 has 15 residues. The CDR3 nucleotides read TGTGCCAGCAGCCAAGTCCAGAGCGGTGGACAGCCCCAGCATTTT. This encodes CASSQVQSGGQPQHF.

This chain's CDR3 is CASSPLSDSPLHF. As DNA, the CDR3 is TGCGCCAGCAGCCCGTTGTCGGATTCACCCCTCCACTTT. The V call is TRBV5-1, the J call TRBJ1-6; no firm D call. The CDR3 extends over 13 amino acids. The V end was cut by 4 bases, the J end by 8 bases, with 10 bases between. Germline V gene lookup returns CDR1 SGHRS and CDR2 YFSETQ.

This clone was recorded a few times. The J gene is TRBJ1-5, the V gene TRBV6-6; TRBD1 matches at 7 bases. V trimming: 7 bases; J trimming: 2 bases; junction bases outside the gene matches: 8. CDR3 length: 15 amino acids. Germline V gene sequence: CDR1 MNHNY, CDR2 SVGAGI (reference sequence). The CDR3 DNA sequence: TGTGCCAGCAACGCAAAAGGGGGCGGCAATCAGCCCCAGCATTTT. This translates into CASNAKGGGNQPQHF.

Concerning this clone itself: The same CDR3 arises from other DNA sequences in this sample as well. The rearrangement joins TRBV2 to TRBJ2-1; D unresolved. The CDR3 extends over 11 amino acids. Germline values: CDR1 SNHLY, CDR2 FYNNEI. V shed 5 bases and J shed 4 bases, with 3 bases lying between them. The DNA for the CDR3 is TGTGCCAGCAGTCTTTACAATGAGCAGTTCTTC. Translating gives CASSLYNEQFF. Complete variable domain (other parts from reference TRBV2 and TRBJ2-1): EPEVTQTPSHQVTQMGQEVILRCVPISNHLYFYWYRQILGQKVEFLVSFYNNEISEKSEIFDDQFSVERPDGSNFTLKIRSTKLEDSAMYFCASSLYNEQFFGPGTRLTVL.

This rearrangement joins TRBV6-4 to TRBJ1-1; TRBD1 matches at 8 bases. Germline V gene sequence: CDR1 MRHNA, CDR2 SNTAGT. CDR3 length: 13 amino acids. V lost 5 bases and J lost 6; bases outside the gene matches: 5. The CDR3 bases are TGTGCCAGCAGTAGACAGGGGATGTCTGAAGCTTTCTTT. It codes for CASSRQGMSEAFF.

This clone was recorded a few times. V and J are TRBV28 and TRBJ2-3; 8 nucleotides line up with TRBD1. V lost 8 bases, J lost 0 bases, and 13 bases stayed unmatched. The CDR3 is 17 amino acids. Germline V gives CDR1 MDHEN, CDR2 SYDVKM. DNA for the CDR3: TGTGCCAGCCCGCCGGGACAGGATGGGTATAGCACAGATACGCAGTATTTT. Translating it yields CASPPGQDGYSTDTQYF. Full variable domain (outside the CDR3, taken from reference TRBV28 and TRBJ2-3): DVKVTQSSRYLVKRTGEKVFLECVQDMDHENMFWYRQDPGLGLRLIYFSYDVKMKEKGDIPEGYSVSREKKERFSLILESASTNQTSMYLCASPPGQDGYSTDTQYFGPGTRLTVL.

This chain connects TRBV4-3 to TRBJ2-1; D may be TRBD2 (6 bases). This CDR3 region has 17 residues. Germline V lookup: CDR1 LGHNA, CDR2 YSLEER. V was pared by 0 bases and J by 4 bases, with 16 bases between. CDR3 sequence (DNA): TGCGCCAGCAGCCAAGAAAGGAATAGCGGAGCTTACAATGAGCAGTTCTTC. Protein: CASSQERNSGAYNEQFF.

This clone was counted a few times. This chain joins TRBV5-6 and TRBJ1-5, with TRBD1 matching 9 bases. The V gene's germline CDR1 is SGHDT and CDR2 YYEEEE. The CDR3 is 15 residues long. J was trimmed by 4 bases and V by 6 bases; bases with no gene match: 8. The CDR3 coding sequence is TGTGCCAGCACCCTCGGACAGGGGCCGAATCAGCCCCAGCATTTT. This codes for CASTLGQGPNQPQHF.

This clone was recorded a few times. The V gene is TRBV5-6, the J gene TRBJ2-7; a possible D gene is TRBD1 (6 bases). CDR1 and CDR2 (germline): SGHDT, YYEEEE. CDR3 length: 13 amino acids. V gave up 2 bases and J gave up 5 bases, with 11 bases separating them. The CDR3 nucleotides are TGTGCCAGCAGCTTCGGACAGAGCCACGAGCAGTACTTC. It encodes CASSFGQSHEQYF. The complete variable domain, with remaining parts taken from reference TRBV5-6 and TRBJ2-7, reads DAGVTQSPTHLIKTRGQQVTLRCSPKSGHDTVSWYQQALGQGPQFIFQYYEEEERQRGNFPDRFSGHQFPNYSSELNVNALLLGDSALYLCASSFGQSHEQYFGPGTRLTVT.

The chain recombines TRBV28 with TRBJ1-2; weak D call: TRBD1 (5 bases). Germline-derived CDR1 and CDR2 are MDHEN and SYDVKM. With 3 bases removed from V and 13 bases from J, the gap between germline ends came to 12 bases. CDR3 length: 11 residues. CDR3 residues: CASSFDSYPTF. The CDR3 region has the DNA TGTGCCAGCAGTTTCGACAGCTACCCCACCTTC.

The rearrangement uses TRBV7-8 and TRBJ1-1, with TRBD1 matching 10 bases. J lost 6 bases, V lost 5 bases, and 15 bases had no gene match. The CDR3 consists of 17 residues. Per germline, CDR1 SGHVS and CDR2 FQNEAQ. CDR3 bases: TGTGCCAGCAGCCGAAGACAGGGGGCGCAGGGTTACTCTGAAGCTTTCTTT. The encoded protein is CASSRRQGAQGYSEAFF.

This clone was counted once. The V gene is TRBV12-5, the J gene TRBJ2-1; 7 nucleotides match TRBD1. J was trimmed by 6 bases and V by 5 bases; bases with no gene match: 10. Germline loops: CDR1 LGHNT, CDR2 FRNRAP. The CDR3 is made up of 15 amino acids. The CDR3 loop is CASGHRGGGVNEQFF. The CDR3 DNA is TGTGCTAGTGGTCACAGGGGCGGTGGGGTCAATGAGCAGTTCTTC.

V gene TRBV5-6 combines with J gene TRBJ1-2; D unresolved. The germline gives CDR1 SGHDT, CDR2 YYEEEE. V was cut by 0 bases and J by 2 bases, with 14 bases left in between. There are 16 residues in the CDR3. In nucleotides, the CDR3 is TGTGCCAGCAGCTTGGCCCATGTCGGGATCAACTATGGCTACACCTTC. It yields the protein CASSLAHVGINYGYTF.

The chain joins TRBV9 to TRBJ1-3; a weak D match, TRBD1 (5 bases). Between the trimmed V and J ends, which lost 4 bases and 0 bases, there was a span of 11 bases. The CDR3 loop spans 15 amino acids. Germline CDR1 is SGDLS and CDR2 is YYNGEE. The CDR3 DNA is TGTGCCAGCAGCCAGGGAGGGGACTCTGGAAACACCATATATTTT. Protein product: CASSQGGDSGNTIYF.

The V call is TRBV6-1, the J call TRBJ2-5; D might be TRBD2 (5 bases). This CDR3 is built from 14 residues. V dropped 1 base and J dropped 2 bases, with 8 bases sitting between them. CDR1 and CDR2 from the germline V gene are MNHNS and SASEGT. The CDR3 spells CASSEEDWQETQYF. The CDR3, as DNA: TGTGCCAGCAGTGAAGAGGACTGGCAAGAGACCCAGTACTTC.

To note about this clone: An end of the junction does not agree with germline; a read error may underlie this. The chain has TRBV7-7 and TRBJ2-3; D unclear. The CDR3 runs 13 residues. Germline V gene lookup returns CDR1 SSHAT and CDR2 FNYEAQ (reference sequence). The DNA for the CDR3 is TGTGCTAGCAGCTTCGACATCACAGATACGCAGTATTTT. Translated: CASSFDITDTQYF.